A selection of T cell receptor beta chains follows, all from one sample in a study of PD-1 blockade in classical Hodgkin lymphoma. Assay used: immunoSEQ multiplex PCR; TCRdb lists only in-frame clones, some missing. The sample yields about 51,000 clones, roughly three quarters seen once. Sequenced here: peripheral blood mononuclear cells (PBMCs), sampled before the fourth cycle of nivolumab. The source of these receptors is a human donor with classical Hodgkin lymphoma. Each CDR3 is given with its conserved first and last residue. Fields, in order: clone size, J gene, V gene, CDR3 protein. Not every row has a clone size; where given, it reads once, few, many or a size class.

NA TRBJ2-1 TRBV4-3 CASSQDSSGGYNEQFF
NA TRBJ1-4 TRBV30 CAWTPRGGKWGKLFF
NA TRBJ2-5 TRBV10-3 CAISERTGAAQGETQYF
NA TRBJ1-1 TRBV6-1 CASSLEGLNTEAFF
NA TRBJ1-1 TRBV28 CASSLDGGRVTEAFF
NA TRBJ1-3 TRBV11-2 CASSLDPGRYNTIYF
once TRBJ2-3 TRBV27 CASRTQTGLAGVADTQYF
NA TRBJ1-4 TRBV7-3 CANLDRGGEKLFF
NA TRBJ2-2 TRBV6-5 CASSHTRPNTGELFF
NA TRBJ1-3 TRBV28 CASSPRGSGNTIYF
NA TRBJ1-1 TRBV6-1 CASSADRANTEAFF
NA TRBJ1-2 TRBV7-9 CASSPWGQGATGYTF
NA TRBJ2-3 TRBV27 CASSPSSGGIQKTDTQYF
NA TRBJ1-4 TRBV7-9 CASSKWGNRVTNEKLFF
NA TRBJ2-2 TRBV7-2 CASAYTGELFF
NA TRBJ1-5 TRBV6-1 CASSEGGRGNQPQHF
NA TRBJ2-7 TRBV25-1 CASNGGRGYEQYF